This T cell receptor (beta chain) is drawn from a study of T cells after yellow fever vaccination. Across the study: Fractions of limited cellularity were prepared by means of SMART-Seq v4 Ultra Low Input.

This clonotype was observed a handful of times. The CDR3 is 15 amino acids. Germline CDR1 SGHRS, CDR2 YFSETQ. Trimming removed 4 bases from V and 3 bases from J; junction bases left unmatched: 6. In making TCR cDNA, 5'RACE template switching added a universal primer site and UMIs to it. Via MiXCR, TCRdb re-called the 5' RACE reads, giving one row per CDR3 protein. This table has 250,000 or so distinct CDR3 sequences, about 3.5% appearing once. The gene calls are TRBV5-1 and TRBJ2-2, with TRBD1 identical over 7 bases. This receptor was obtained from a man aged 18 to 29 who received the YFV17D yellow fever vaccine. The sample consisted of PBMCs, taken 15 days after the yellow fever booster vaccination. CDR3: CASSAEQGHTGELFF. CDR3 coding DNA: TGCGCCAGCAGCGCGGAACAGGGGCACACCGGGGAGCTGTTTTTT.